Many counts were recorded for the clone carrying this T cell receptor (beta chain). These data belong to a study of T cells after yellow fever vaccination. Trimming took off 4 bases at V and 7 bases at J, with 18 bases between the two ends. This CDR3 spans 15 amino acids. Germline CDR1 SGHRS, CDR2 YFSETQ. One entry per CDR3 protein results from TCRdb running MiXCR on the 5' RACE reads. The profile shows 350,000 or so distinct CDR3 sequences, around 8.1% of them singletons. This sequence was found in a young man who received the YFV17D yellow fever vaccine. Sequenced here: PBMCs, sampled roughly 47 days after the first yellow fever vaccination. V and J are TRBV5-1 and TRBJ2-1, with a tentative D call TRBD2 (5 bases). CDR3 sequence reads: CASSLDGGVQNEQFF. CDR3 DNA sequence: TGCGCCAGCAGCCTCGACGGAGGAGTTCAGAATGAGCAGTTCTTC.